This TCR beta chain was captured in a study of regulatory T cells in long-lasting Graves disease. Germline-derived CDR1 and CDR2 are KGHSH and LQKENI. The CDR3 spans 15 residues. Libraries of TCR beta came from iRepertoire HTBI primers plus Arm-PCR of CDR3 regions. TCRdb reprocessed the multiplex PCR reads with MiXCR, giving one entry per CDR3 protein. Among a few hundred thousand distinct CDR3 sequences, over 15% were seen once, and the ten largest hold 30%. Regarding this clonotype: Its antigen is not known. A much more abundant neighbour one base away suggests this may be a read error.

Indicated time point: newly diagnosed GD, antithyroid drugs for less than 3 months. The TCR library was prepared using RNA isolated from PBMCs. Study results and limitations: Among samples with persistent disease, TRBV28, TRBJ1-2 and TRBJ2-5 were favored.

The sample was also reused in another study, on T cells in Graves' hyperthyroidism and ophthalmopathy.

The source is a middle-aged man with Graves disease. Specimen: peripheral blood mononuclear cells (PBMCs), collected at new diagnosis, from a patient treated with antithyroid drugs. This chain uses TRBV18 with TRBJ2-1; no definite D call. The CDR3 sequence is CASSPPGRSYNEQSF. The CDR3 DNA is TGTGCCAGCTCACCCCCGGGCCGCTCCTACAATGAGCAGTCCTTC.